This T cell receptor beta chain was documented in a study of shared clonotypes between healthy human individuals. CDR3 length: 16 residues. V lost 6 bases and J lost 11; bases outside the gene matches: 18. From germline, CDR1 is SGHRS and CDR2 YFSETQ. Assay used: immunoSEQ multiplex PCR; TCRdb lists only in-frame clones, some missing. This table has some 2,500,000 clones, less than 95% appearing once. V usage is TRBV5-1 and J usage is TRBJ1-1, with 11 bases lining up with TRBD1. Sequences were obtained from naive CD4+ T cells from PBMCs. Described subset: CD45RA+ positively selected. The sequence derives from a man aged 18 to 29 in good health. Some clones in this sample may be carry-over from other donors' samples. CDR3 in amino acids: CASNPLRGTGGLGAFF. In DNA form, the CDR3 reads TGCGCCAGCAACCCTCTCCGCGGGACAGGGGGACTGGGGGCTTTCTTT.